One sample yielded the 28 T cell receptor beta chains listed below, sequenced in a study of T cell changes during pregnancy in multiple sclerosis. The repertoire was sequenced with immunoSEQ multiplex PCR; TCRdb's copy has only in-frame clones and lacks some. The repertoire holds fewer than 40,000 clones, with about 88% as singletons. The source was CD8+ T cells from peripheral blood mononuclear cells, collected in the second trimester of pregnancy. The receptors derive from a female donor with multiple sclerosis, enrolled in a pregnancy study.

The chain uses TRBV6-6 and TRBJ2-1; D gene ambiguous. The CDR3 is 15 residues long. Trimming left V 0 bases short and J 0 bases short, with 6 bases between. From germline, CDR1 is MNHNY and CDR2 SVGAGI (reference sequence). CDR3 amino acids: CASSYSESSYNEQFF. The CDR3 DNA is TGTGCCAGCAGTTACTCCGAGAGCTCCTACAATGAGCAGTTCTTC.

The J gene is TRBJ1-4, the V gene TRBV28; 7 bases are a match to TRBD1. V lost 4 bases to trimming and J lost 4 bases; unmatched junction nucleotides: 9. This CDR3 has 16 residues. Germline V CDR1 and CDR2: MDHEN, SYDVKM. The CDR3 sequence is CASSSRQGIHNEKLFF. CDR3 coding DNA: TGTGCCAGCAGTTCTCGACAGGGCATCCATAATGAAAAACTGTTTTTT. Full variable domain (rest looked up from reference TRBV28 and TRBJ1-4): DVKVTQSSRYLVKRTGEKVFLECVQDMDHENMFWYRQDPGLGLRLIYFSYDVKMKEKGDIPEGYSVSREKKERFSLILESASTNQTSMYLCASSSRQGIHNEKLFFGSGTQLSVL.

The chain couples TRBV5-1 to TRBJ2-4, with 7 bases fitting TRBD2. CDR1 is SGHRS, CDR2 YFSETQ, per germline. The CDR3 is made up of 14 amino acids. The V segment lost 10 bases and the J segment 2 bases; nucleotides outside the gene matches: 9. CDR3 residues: CASRRGVTKNIQYF. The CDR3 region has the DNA TGCGCCTCCCGTCGGGGGGTCACCAAAAACATTCAGTACTTC. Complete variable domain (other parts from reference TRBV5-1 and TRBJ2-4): KAGVTQTPRYLIKTRGQQVTLSCSPISGHRSVSWYQQTPGQGLQFLFEYFSETQRNKGNFPGRFSGRQFSNSRSEMNVSTLELGDSALYLCASRRGVTKNIQYFGAGTRLSVL.

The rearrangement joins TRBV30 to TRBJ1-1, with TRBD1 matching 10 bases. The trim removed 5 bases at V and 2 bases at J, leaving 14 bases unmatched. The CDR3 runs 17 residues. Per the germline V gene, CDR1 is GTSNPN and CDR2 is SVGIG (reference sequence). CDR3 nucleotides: TGTGCCTGGCGCCGGGACAGGGGTCACGCGGGAAACACTGAAGCTTTCTTT. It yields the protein CAWRRDRGHAGNTEAFF.

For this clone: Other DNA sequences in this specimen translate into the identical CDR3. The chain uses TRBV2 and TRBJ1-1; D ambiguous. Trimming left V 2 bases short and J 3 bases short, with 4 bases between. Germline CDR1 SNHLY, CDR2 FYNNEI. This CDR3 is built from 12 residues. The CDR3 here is CASSERYTEAFF. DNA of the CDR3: TGTGCCAGCAGTGAACGGTACACTGAAGCTTTCTTT.

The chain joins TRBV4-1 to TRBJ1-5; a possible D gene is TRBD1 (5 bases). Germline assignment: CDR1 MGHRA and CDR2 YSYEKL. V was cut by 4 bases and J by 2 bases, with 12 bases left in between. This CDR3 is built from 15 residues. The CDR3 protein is CASSRPGVGNQPQHF. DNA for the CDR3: TGCGCCAGCAGCCGCCCGGGGGTGGGCAATCAGCCCCAGCATTTT.

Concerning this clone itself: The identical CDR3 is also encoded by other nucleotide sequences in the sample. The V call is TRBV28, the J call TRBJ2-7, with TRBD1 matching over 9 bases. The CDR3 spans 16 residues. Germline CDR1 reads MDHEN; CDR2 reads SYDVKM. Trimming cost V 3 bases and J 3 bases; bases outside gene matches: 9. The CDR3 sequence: CASSFPPSTGGYEQYF. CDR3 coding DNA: TGTGCCAGCAGTTTCCCCCCCTCGACAGGGGGCTACGAGCAGTACTTC.

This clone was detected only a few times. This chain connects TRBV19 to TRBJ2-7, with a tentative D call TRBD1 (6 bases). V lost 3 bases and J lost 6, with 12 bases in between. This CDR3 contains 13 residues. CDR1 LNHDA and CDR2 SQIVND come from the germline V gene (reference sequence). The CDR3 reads CASSISGEREQYF. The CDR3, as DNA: TGTGCCAGTAGTATTTCAGGGGAACGCGAGCAGTACTTC. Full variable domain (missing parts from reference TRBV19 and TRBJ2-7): DGGITQSPKYLFRKEGQNVTLSCEQNLNHDAMYWYRQDPGQGLRLIYYSQIVNDFQKGDIAEGYSVSREKKESFPLTVTSAQKNPTAFYLCASSISGEREQYFGPGTRLTVT.

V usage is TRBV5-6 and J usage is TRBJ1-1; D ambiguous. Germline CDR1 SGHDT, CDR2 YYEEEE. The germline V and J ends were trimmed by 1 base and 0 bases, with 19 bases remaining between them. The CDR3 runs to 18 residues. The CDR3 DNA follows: TGTGCCAGCAGCTTGTTCTTTTGGGCAGCCGATATGAACACTGAAGCTTTCTTT. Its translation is CASSLFFWAADMNTEAFF.

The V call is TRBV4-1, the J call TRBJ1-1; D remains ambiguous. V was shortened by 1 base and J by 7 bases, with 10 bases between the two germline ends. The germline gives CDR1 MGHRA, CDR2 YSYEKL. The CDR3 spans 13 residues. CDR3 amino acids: CASSQGVYHEAFF. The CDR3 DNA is TGCGCCAGCAGCCAAGGAGTCTACCATGAAGCTTTCTTT.

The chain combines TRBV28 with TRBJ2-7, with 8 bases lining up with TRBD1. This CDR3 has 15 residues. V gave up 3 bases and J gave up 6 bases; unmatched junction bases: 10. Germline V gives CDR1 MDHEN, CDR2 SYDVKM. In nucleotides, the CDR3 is TGTGCCAGCAGTTTCCACGGGACAGGCTCACCCGAGCAGTACTTC. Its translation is CASSFHGTGSPEQYF. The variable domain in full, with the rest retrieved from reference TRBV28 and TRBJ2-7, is DVKVTQSSRYLVKRTGEKVFLECVQDMDHENMFWYRQDPGLGLRLIYFSYDVKMKEKGDIPEGYSVSREKKERFSLILESASTNQTSMYLCASSFHGTGSPEQYFGPGTRLTVT.

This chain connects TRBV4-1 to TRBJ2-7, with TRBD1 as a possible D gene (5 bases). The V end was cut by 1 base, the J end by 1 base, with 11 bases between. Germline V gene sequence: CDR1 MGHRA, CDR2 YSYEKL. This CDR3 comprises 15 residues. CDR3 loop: CASSQGPGRSYEQYF. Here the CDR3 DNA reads TGCGCCAGCAGCCAAGGTCCAGGGCGATCCTACGAGCAGTACTTC.

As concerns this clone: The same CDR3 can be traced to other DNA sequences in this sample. As DNA, the CDR3 is TGTGCCAGCAGCCCGAGCGGAAGCTCCTACGAGCAGTACTTC. It encodes CASSPSGSSYEQYF. V usage is TRBV9 and J usage is TRBJ2-7; D possibly corresponds to TRBD2 (5 bases). Trimming stripped 4 bases from V and 0 bases from J, with 11 bases between. The CDR3 is 14 residues long. Germline loops: CDR1 SGDLS, CDR2 YYNGEE.

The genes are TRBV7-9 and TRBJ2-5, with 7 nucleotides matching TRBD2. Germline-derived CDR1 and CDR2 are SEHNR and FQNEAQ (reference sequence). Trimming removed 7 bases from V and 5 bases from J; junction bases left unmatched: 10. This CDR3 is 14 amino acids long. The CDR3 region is CASIPTWGGETQYF. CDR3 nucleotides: TGTGCCAGCATCCCAACTTGGGGGGGGGAGACCCAGTACTTC.

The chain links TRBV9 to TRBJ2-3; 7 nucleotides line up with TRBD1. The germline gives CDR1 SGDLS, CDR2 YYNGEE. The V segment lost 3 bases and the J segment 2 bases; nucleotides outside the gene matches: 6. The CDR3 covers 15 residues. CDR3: CASSAEDRATDTQYF. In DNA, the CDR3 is TGTGCCAGCAGCGCAGAAGACAGGGCCACAGATACGCAGTATTTT.

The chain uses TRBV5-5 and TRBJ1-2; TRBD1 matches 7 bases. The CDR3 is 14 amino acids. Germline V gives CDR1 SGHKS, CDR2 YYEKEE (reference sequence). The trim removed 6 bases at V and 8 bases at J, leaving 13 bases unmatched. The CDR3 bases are TGTGCCAGCAATCTCGACAGGGACAGAGAGGGCTACACCTTC. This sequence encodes CASNLDRDREGYTF.

CDR3 loop: CASSVASGTYEQYF. The CDR3 nucleotides are TGTGCCAGCAGCGTTGCTAGCGGCACCTACGAGCAGTACTTC. The gene calls are TRBV9 and TRBJ2-7; 7 bases are shared with TRBD2. Trimming removed 2 bases from V and 2 bases from J; junction bases left unmatched: 4. The V gene's germline CDR1 is SGDLS and CDR2 YYNGEE. The CDR3 is 14 amino acids.

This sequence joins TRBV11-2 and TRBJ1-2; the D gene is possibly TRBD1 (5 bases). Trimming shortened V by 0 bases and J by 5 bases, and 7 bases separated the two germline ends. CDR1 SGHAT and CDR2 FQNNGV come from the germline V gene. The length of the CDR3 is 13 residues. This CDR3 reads CASSLDPGYGYTF. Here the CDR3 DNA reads TGTGCCAGCAGCTTAGATCCAGGGTATGGCTACACCTTC.

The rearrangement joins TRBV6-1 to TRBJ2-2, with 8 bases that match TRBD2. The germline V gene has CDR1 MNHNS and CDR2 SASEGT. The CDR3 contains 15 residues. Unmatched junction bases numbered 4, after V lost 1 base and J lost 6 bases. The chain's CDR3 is CASSEEGSGAGELFF. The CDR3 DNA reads TGTGCCAGCAGTGAAGAGGGTAGCGGGGCCGGGGAGCTGTTTTTT.

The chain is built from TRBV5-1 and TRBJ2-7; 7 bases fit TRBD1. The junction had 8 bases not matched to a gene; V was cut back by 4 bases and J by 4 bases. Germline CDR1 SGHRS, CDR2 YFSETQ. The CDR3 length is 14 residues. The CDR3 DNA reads TGCGCCAGCAGCACACGGACAGGCGTGTACGAGCAGTACTTC. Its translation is CASSTRTGVYEQYF.

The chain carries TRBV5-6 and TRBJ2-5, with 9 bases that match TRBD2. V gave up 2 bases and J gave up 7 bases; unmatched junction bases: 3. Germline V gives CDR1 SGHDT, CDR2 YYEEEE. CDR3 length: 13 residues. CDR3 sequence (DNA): TGTGCCAGCAGCTTTAGCGGGAGAGGGACCCAGTACTTC. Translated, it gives CASSFSGRGTQYF.

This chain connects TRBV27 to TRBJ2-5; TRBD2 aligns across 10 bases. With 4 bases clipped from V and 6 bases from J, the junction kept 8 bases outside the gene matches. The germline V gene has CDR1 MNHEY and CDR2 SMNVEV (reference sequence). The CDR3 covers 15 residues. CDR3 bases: TGTGCCAGCAGTTCCCGACTAGCGGGCGGGAAGACCCAGTACTTC. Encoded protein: CASSSRLAGGKTQYF.

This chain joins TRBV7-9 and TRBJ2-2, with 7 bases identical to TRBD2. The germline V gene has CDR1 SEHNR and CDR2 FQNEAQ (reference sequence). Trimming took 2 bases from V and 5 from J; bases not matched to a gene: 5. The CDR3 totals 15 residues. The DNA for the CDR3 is TGTGCCAGCAGCTTAAGGGGAGCGGGGACCGGGGAGCTGTTTTTT. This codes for CASSLRGAGTGELFF.

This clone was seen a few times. CDR3 coding DNA: TGCGCCAGCAGCTTGCCAGGGCTCGGGGCTTTCTTT. Residues: CASSLPGLGAFF. V usage is TRBV5-1 and J usage is TRBJ1-1; D perhaps matches TRBD1 (5 bases). V was clipped by 1 base and J by 11 bases, with 12 bases between them. The length of the CDR3 is 12 residues. Germline lookup yields CDR1 SGHRS and CDR2 YFSETQ.

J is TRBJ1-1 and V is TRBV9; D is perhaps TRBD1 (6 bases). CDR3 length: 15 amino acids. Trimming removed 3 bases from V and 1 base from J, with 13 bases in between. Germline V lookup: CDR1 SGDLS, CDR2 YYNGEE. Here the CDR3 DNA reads TGTGCCAGCAGCGCCTACAGGGAAAAGAACACTGAAGCTTTCTTT. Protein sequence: CASSAYREKNTEAFF.

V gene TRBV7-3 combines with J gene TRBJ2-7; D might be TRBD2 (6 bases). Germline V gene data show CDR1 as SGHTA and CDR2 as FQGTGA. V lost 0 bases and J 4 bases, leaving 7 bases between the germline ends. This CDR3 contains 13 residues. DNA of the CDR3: TGTGCCAGCAGCTTAACCGGAGGGTACGAGCAGTACTTC. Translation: CASSLTGGYEQYF.

This chain's CDR3 is CASSPRRGGNEQYF. CDR3 coding DNA: TGTGCCAGCAGCCCTCGTCGTGGAGGAAACGAGCAGTACTTC. The rearrangement uses TRBV7-9 and TRBJ2-7; possible D gene TRBD2, 5 bases. Trimming left V 5 bases short and J 5 bases short, with 16 bases between. Germline CDR1 SEHNR, CDR2 FQNEAQ (reference sequence). CDR3 length equals 14 residues.

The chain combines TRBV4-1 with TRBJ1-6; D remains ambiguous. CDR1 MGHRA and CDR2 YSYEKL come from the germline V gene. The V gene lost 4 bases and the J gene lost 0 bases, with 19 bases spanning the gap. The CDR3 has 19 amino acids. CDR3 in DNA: TGCGCCAGCAGCCCCCTCGGACTGATAAGTAGCTCCTATAATTCACCCCTCCACTTT. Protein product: CASSPLGLISSSYNSPLHF.